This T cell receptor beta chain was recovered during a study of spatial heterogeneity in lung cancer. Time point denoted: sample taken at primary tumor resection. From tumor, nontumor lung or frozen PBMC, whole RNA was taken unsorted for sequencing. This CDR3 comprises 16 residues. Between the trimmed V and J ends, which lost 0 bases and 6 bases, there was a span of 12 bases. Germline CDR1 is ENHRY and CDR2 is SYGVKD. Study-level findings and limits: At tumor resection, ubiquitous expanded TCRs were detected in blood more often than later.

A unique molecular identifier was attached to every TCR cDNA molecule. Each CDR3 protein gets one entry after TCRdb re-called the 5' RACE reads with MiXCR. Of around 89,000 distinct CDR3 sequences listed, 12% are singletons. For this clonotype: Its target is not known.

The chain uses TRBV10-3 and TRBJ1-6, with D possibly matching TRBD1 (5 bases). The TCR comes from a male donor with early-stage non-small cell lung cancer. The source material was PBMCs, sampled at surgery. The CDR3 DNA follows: TGTGCCATCAGTGAGTCTGGGGCCAGGAGTAATTCACCCCTCCACTTT. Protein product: CAISESGARSNSPLHF.